The 9 T cell receptor beta chains given below trace back to one sample, sequenced in a study of identical twins (dated by TCRdb to the mid-2010s). Libraries were built with 5' RACE. For sequencing, an Illumina HiSeq 2000 was employed. The raw public reads went through TCRdb reprocessing: fastp at Q25, MiXCR clone calling, in-frame beta chains kept. Records with the same CDR3 protein are collapsed into one entry carrying the most frequent genes and DNA. The sample table records some 1,700,000 distinct CDR3 sequences; around 33% of these occur just once. Of the sample, about 0.25% is held by the ten largest clones. Sequenced input: cord blood. The receptors originated from a newborn girl in good health.

This clonotype was recorded many times. The gene calls are TRBV28 and TRBJ2-7; tentatively, D is TRBD1 (5 bases). From germline, CDR1 is MDHEN and CDR2 SYDVKM. V lost 7 bases and J lost 2, with 15 bases in between. The CDR3 is 14 residues long. CDR3 sequence (DNA): TGTGCCAGCACCCCTCCACAGGACCCCTACGAGCAGTACTTC. It is translated as CASTPPQDPYEQYF.

This clonotype was detected only a few times. The chain combines TRBV4-1 with TRBJ2-3, with D possibly TRBD2 on 6 matching bases. Germline V gene lookup returns CDR1 MGHRA and CDR2 YSYEKL. Between the trimmed V and J ends, which lost 4 bases and 0 bases, there was a span of 14 bases. The CDR3 extends over 16 amino acids. The CDR3 is CASSLILAASTDTQYF. The CDR3 nucleotides read TGCGCCAGCAGCCTAATACTAGCCGCGAGCACAGATACGCAGTATTTT.

This clonotype was detected only once. A read error may produce the germline difference seen at one junction end. This sequence joins TRBV3-1 and TRBJ1-4; D is possibly TRBD1 (6 bases). Germline V gene sequence: CDR1 LGHDT, CDR2 YNNKEL (reference sequence). The CDR3 contains 15 residues. CDR3 coding DNA: TGTGCCAGCAGCCAAGAGGGGCAGGGGAGCGGAAAACCGTTTTTT. It codes for CASSQEGQGSGKPFF.

J is TRBJ2-3 and V is TRBV4-2; 10 positions agree with TRBD2. The CDR3 has 18 residues. Trimming took 1 base from V and 8 from J; bases not matched to a gene: 15. Germline CDR1 reads LGHNA; CDR2 reads YNFKEQ. The CDR3 protein is CASSQGGTSARLQGTQYF. CDR3 DNA: TGTGCCAGCAGCCAAGGAGGGACTAGCGCGAGGCTCCAGGGTACGCAGTATTTT.

The chain joins TRBV7-2 to TRBJ2-4, with D possibly TRBD1 on 5 matching bases. This CDR3 has 13 residues. CDR1 and CDR2 (germline): SGHTA, FQGNSA. CDR3 coding DNA: TGTGCAGTACAGGAACCCGGTAAAAACATTCAGTACTTC. Amino acids: CAVQEPGKNIQYF.

The chain carries TRBV6-1 and TRBJ2-4; no reliable D call. Judging by the DNA end, TRBJ2-7 fits better; the J call may be wrong. CDR1 and CDR2 (germline): MNHNS, SASEGT. This CDR3 spans 12 amino acids. The CDR3 region is CASSPPLYEQYF. In DNA, the CDR3 is TGTGCCAGCAGTCCCCCCCTTTACGAGCAGTACTTC.

The V and J genes are TRBV28 and TRBJ2-1; no clear D. The CDR3 totals 16 residues. The germline V gene has CDR1 MDHEN and CDR2 SYDVKM. V dropped 5 bases and J dropped 0 bases, with 14 bases sitting between them. CDR3 sequence: CASSPSQRRSYNEQFF. Written as DNA, the CDR3 is TGTGCCAGCAGTCCATCCCAGAGGCGCTCCTACAATGAGCAGTTCTTC.

The chain employs TRBV6-6 and TRBJ2-7; TRBD1 matches at 7 bases. CDR3 length: 13 residues. With V trimmed by 8 bases and J by 6 bases, 10 bases remained unmatched. Germline CDR1 and CDR2: MNHNY and SVGAGI (reference sequence). The CDR3 region is CASLRTGPLEQYF. CDR3 DNA sequence: TGTGCCAGCTTGAGGACAGGACCTCTCGAGCAGTACTTC.

This clonotype was detected only a few times. The chain links TRBV27 to TRBJ1-1; D is unclear. The CDR3 spans 13 residues. The V gene lost 4 bases and the J gene lost 0 bases, with 6 bases spanning the gap. In germline, CDR1 is MNHEY, CDR2 SMNVEV (reference sequence). CDR3 amino acids: CASSSLVNTEAFF. CDR3 sequence (DNA): TGTGCCAGCAGTTCTCTTGTGAACACTGAAGCTTTCTTT.